This TCR beta chain was captured in a study of vaccination effects on CD4 cells after COVID-19. This CDR3 spans 17 amino acids. Trimming left V 4 bases short and J 4 bases short, with 20 bases between. Germline CDR1 is SGHRS and CDR2 is YFSETQ. Clones were read by immunoSEQ multiplex PCR, and TCRdb kept only the in-frame ones, dropping some. The table includes some 77,000 clones, 65% to 85% detected once. A word on this clone: Antigen specificity is unknown.

Prior to sequencing, the ViraFEST assay stimulated PBMC with viral peptide pools, which expanded the antigen-specific CD4+ T cells. Subsequent to 10 days of culture, CD4+ T cells were isolated. The study found no prior SARS-CoV-2 infection in the vaccine recipients, who tested negative for nucleocapsid antibodies. The chain joins TRBV5-1 to TRBJ1-4; tentatively, D is TRBD1 (6 bases). The sequence derives from a human donor who received a COVID-19 vaccine. This sample comprised CD4+ T cells from PBMCs cultured with HCoV-OC43 spike peptides, obtained before COVID-19 vaccination. Subset here: HCoV-OC43 spike overlapping peptide pool stimulation. This chain's CDR3 is CASSGGPRGGDNEKLFF. The CDR3 DNA follows: TGCGCCAGCAGCGGAGGACCGAGAGGGGGAGATAATGAAAAACTGTTTTTT.